The rows below give T cell receptor beta chains drawn from one sample of a study of blood T cell repertoires in COVID-19. Profiled with immunoSEQ multiplex PCR; TCRdb holds only in-frame clones, not every one. The top ten hold approximately 6.6% of the sample, which has about 220,000 clones, roughly 80% seen once. The sequencing sample was made of peripheral blood. The receptors originated from a woman in her sixties or seventies with acute or convalescent COVID-19. Both conserved end residues are part of each CDR3. The D gene is left open where the match is weak. Clone size is stated in some rows and not others, as once, few, many or a class when expanded.

D gene	clone size	V gene	J gene	CDR3 DNA	CDR3 protein
NA	NA	TRBV7-8	TRBJ1-2	TGTGCCAGCAGCTTAGCGCCAAACAGTGGCTACACCTTC	CASSLAPNSGYTF
NA	NA	TRBV10-2	TRBJ2-7	TGCGCCAGCAGTGAAGTAGCTAGATACGAGCAGTACTTC	CASSEVARYEQYF
TRBD2	NA	TRBV2	TRBJ2-5	TGTGCCAGCAGGGGACTAGCGGTGTACGAGACCCAGTACTTC	CASRGLAVYETQYF
TRBD2	NA	TRBV30	TRBJ2-5	TGTGCCTGGTCCCCGGGGGGAGAGACCCAGTACTTC	CAWSPGGETQYF
NA	NA	TRBV10-3	TRBJ1-2	TGTGCCACCTTCGACAGCTATGGCTACACCTTC	CATFDSYGYTF
NA	NA	TRBV29-1	TRBJ1-2	TGCAGCGTTGTATCTTGGCAGGGTGGCTACACCTTC	CSVVSWQGGYTF
TRBD1	NA	TRBV28	TRBJ2-1	TGTGCCAGCAGTCTCGGGACAGGCGACAATGAGCAGTTCTTC	CASSLGTGDNEQFF
NA	once	TRBV3-1/TRBV3-2	TRBJ1-1	TGTGCCAGCAGCCAAGGTGGCGGGGGGCGCGCTTTCTTT	CASSQGGGGRAFF
NA	NA	TRBV6-5	TRBJ1-6	TGTGCCAGCAGCCCCCTCTCGAGGAATTCACCCCTCCACTTT	CASSPLSRNSPLHF
NA	few	TRBV12-3/TRBV12-4	TRBJ2-3	TGTGCCAGCAGTCAGGGAGATACGCAGTATTTT	CASSQGDTQYF
TRBD1	NA	TRBV7-2	TRBJ1-5	TGTGCCAGCAGCCGCACAGGGGGCAATCAGCCCCAGCATTTT	CASSRTGGNQPQHF
NA	NA	TRBV12-5	TRBJ2-5	TGTGCTAGTGGTTTGGTAGCAGGGGAGACCCAGTACTTC	CASGLVAGETQYF
NA	NA	TRBV6-5	TRBJ2-1	TGTGCCATTATGTCTAGGGAGAATGAGCAGTTCTTC	CAIMSRENEQFF
TRBD1	NA	TRBV5-4	TRBJ1-2	TGTGCCAGCAGCTGGGACAGGAGCGTAGGCTACACCTTC	CASSWDRSVGYTF
NA	NA	TRBV25-1	TRBJ2-2	TGTGCCAGCAGTGGGACTGTTTACGGGGAGCTGTTTTTT	CASSGTVYGELFF
TRBD1	few	TRBV19	TRBJ2-7	TGTGCCAGTAGCCCGAGGACAGGGTCGGGGGAGCAGTACTTC	CASSPRTGSGEQYF
TRBD2	NA	TRBV2	TRBJ2-1	TGTGCCAGCAGTGGAAGCGGGGGCGGGGGATTCAATGAGCAGTTCTTC	CASSGSGGGGFNEQFF
NA	NA	TRBV6-1	TRBJ2-7	TGTGCCAGCAGTGAAGTGCGGGGCGGAGAGCAGTACTTC	CASSEVRGGEQYF
NA	NA	TRBV30	TRBJ2-3	TGTGCCTGGAGTGGTCACGGAACAGGGGATACGCAGTATTTT	CAWSGHGTGDTQYF
TRBD2	NA	TRBV29-1	TRBJ2-5	TGCAGCGTCGCCTTCGGAGCGGGGCTTCGGGAGACCCAGTACTTC	CSVAFGAGLRETQYF
NA	NA	TRBV24-1	TRBJ2-3	TGTGCCACCAGTGGACAGGTCAGCACAGATACGCAGTATTTT	CATSGQVSTDTQYF
NA	NA	TRBV5-1	TRBJ1-1	TGCGCCAGCAGCTTTAAGGGAGACACTGAAGCTTTCTTT	CASSFKGDTEAFF
NA	NA	TRBV5-1	TRBJ2-5	TGCGCCAGCACCCTGGAGGGAGTCGGGGGAGAGACCCAGTACTTC	CASTLEGVGGETQYF
TRBD1	NA	TRBV29-1	TRBJ2-1	TGCAGCGGGGGACAGGGGGGCTCCTACAATGAGCAGTTCTTC	CSGGQGGSYNEQFF
NA	NA	TRBV12-3/TRBV12-4	TRBJ2-5	TGTGCCAGCACCCGATCCCTCTCGGGGACCCAGTACTTC	CASTRSLSGTQYF
TRBD1	few	TRBV2	TRBJ1-6	TGTGCCAGCATAAGGCAGGGGGATTCACCCCTCCACTTT	CASIRQGDSPLHF
NA	NA	TRBV2	TRBJ1-1	TGTGCCAGCAGCCGGAACACTGAAGCTTTCTTT	CASSRNTEAFF
NA	few	TRBV24-1	TRBJ1-2	TGTGCCACCAGTGAATTAGGGACTCAAGGCTACACCTTC	CATSELGTQGYTF
TRBD1	NA	TRBV3-1/TRBV3-2	TRBJ1-2	TGTGCCAGCAGTCCACCTCGTGGGACAGGGGTCCTCGGCTACACCTTC	CASSPPRGTGVLGYTF
TRBD2	NA	TRBV7-8	TRBJ2-3	TGTGCCAGCTCCCCCCGGGGGGGGACCACTAGCACAGATACGCAGTATTTT	CASSPRGGTTSTDTQYF
TRBD1	NA	TRBV3-1/TRBV3-2	TRBJ2-1	TGTGCCAGCAGCCAACAGGGGGCGGCCATGTTCTTC	CASSQQGAAMFF
NA	NA	TRBV5-6	TRBJ2-7	TGTGCCAGCAGCCTCTACAGGGCCCCCTACGAGCAGTACTTC	CASSLYRAPYEQYF
TRBD2	once	TRBV7-2	TRBJ2-3	TGTGCCAGCAGCTTAGCGACTAGCGGGGGCCTGGATAAAGATACGCAGTATTTT	CASSLATSGGLDKDTQYF